The clone carrying this TCR beta chain was counted at least ten times. Its antigen is unknown. The V and J ends lost 3 bases and 7 bases respectively, with 26 bases between them. There are 18 residues in the CDR3. Germline V lookup: CDR1 LGHNA, CDR2 YNFKEQ. This sample was taken from a study of glioma-infiltrating T cells. General study results and limits: CDR3 overlap between tissue and blood was very small. Non-neoplastic patients had below-expected tissue-blood divergence, while all gliomas exceeded expectation.

TCR alpha and beta CDR3 regions were amplified from RNA using iRepertoire nested multiplex PCR. One-step reverse transcription and amplification started from roughly 100-400 ng of tissue mRNA or PBMC total RNA. TCRdb independently ran MiXCR on the multiplex PCR reads; one entry per CDR3 protein. The table shows tens of thousands of distinct CDR3 sequences, with 20% to 25% occurring only once. The chain links TRBV4-2 to TRBJ2-3, with D perhaps being TRBD1 or TRBD2 (5 bases each). The TCR comes from a human donor with low-grade glioma or glioblastoma, undergoing nonglioma brain surgery, or in good health (not recorded which). The sequenced sample consisted of glioma tissue, nonneoplastic brain tissue, or PBMCs (not recorded which). The chain's CDR3 is CASSHAPAGTPSGNTQYF. CDR3 in DNA: TGTGCCAGCAGCCATGCCCCCGCCGGGACGCCGAGCGGAAATACGCAGTATTTT.